This T cell receptor (beta chain) was sequenced for a study of Graves' ophthalmopathy and Graves' hyperthyroidism. In the study overall: The authors collected peripheral blood at initial diagnosis, before any treatment.

Amplification of TCR beta CDR3 regions used RNA transcripts. First-round RT-PCR relied on HTBI primers, and a second-round multiplex PCR came next. TCRdb processed the multiplex PCR reads anew with MiXCR; each CDR3 protein has one entry. The sample holds hundreds of thousands of distinct CDR3 sequences, about 24% seen once. The CDR3 covers 14 residues. Trimming took off 1 base at V and 1 base at J, with 11 bases between the two ends. The germline V gene encodes CDR1 GTSNPN and CDR2 SVGIG (reference sequence). This clonotype appeared many times. Pregnant or lactating patients and those with other autoimmune diseases or uncontrolled infections were excluded. Out of 9.5 to 10 ml of fresh peripheral blood, PBMCs were obtained.

This clonotype was obtained from a young woman with stable Graves' hyperthyroidism. Some clones in this sample may be carry-over from other donors' samples. Sequenced material: peripheral blood. The chain uses TRBV30 and TRBJ2-7; the D gene is possibly TRBD1 (5 bases). In DNA, the CDR3 is TGTGCCTGGAGTGGGGAAAGGGGATCCTACGAGCAGTACTTC. Translation: CAWSGERGSYEQYF.